The source of this T cell receptor (beta chain) is a study of T cells in Graves' hyperthyroidism and ophthalmopathy. Every diagnosis used clinical symptoms, serum thyroxine and TRAb, thyroid ultrasound and orbital computed tomography. The CDR3 is 15 residues long. Unmatched junction bases numbered 6, after V lost 5 bases and J lost 5 bases. CDR1 and CDR2 from the germline V gene are SEHNR and FQNEAQ (reference sequence). Researchers took RNA transcripts and amplified the TCR beta CDR3 regions from them. Primed by the HTBI set, a first-round RT-PCR was run on the TCR CDR3. MiXCR, run by TCRdb on the multiplex PCR reads, gives a single entry per CDR3 protein. Of about 840,000 distinct CDR3 sequences listed, over 35% were seen once; the top ten hold over 8%.

The clonotype was recovered from a man between 18 and 29 years old with Graves' hyperthyroidism. The specimen was blood. The genes are TRBV7-9 and TRBJ2-2, with 9 bases matching TRBD1. The CDR3 spells CASSHRDRETGELFF. The CDR3 coding sequence is TGTGCCAGCAGCCATCGGGACAGGGAAACCGGGGAGCTGTTTTTT.